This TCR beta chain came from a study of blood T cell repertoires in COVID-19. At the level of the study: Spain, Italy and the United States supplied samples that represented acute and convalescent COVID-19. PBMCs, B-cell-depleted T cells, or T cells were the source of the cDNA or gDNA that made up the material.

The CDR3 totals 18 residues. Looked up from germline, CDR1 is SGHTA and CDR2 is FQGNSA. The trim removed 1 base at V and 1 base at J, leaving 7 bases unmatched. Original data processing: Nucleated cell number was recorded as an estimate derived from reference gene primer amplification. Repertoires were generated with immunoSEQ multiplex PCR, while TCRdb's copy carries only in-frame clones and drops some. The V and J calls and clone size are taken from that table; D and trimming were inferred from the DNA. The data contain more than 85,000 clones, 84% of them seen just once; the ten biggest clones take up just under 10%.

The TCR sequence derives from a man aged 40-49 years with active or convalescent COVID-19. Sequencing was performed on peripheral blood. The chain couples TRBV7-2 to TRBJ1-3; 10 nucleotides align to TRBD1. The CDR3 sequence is CASSLVRDRGASGNTIYF. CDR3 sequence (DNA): TGTGCCAGCAGCTTAGTTCGGGACAGGGGTGCATCTGGAAACACCATATATTTT.